One and the same sample provided the 30 T cell receptor beta chains below, sequenced in a study of blood T cell repertoires in COVID-19. Sequencing used immunoSEQ multiplex PCR; TCRdb keeps in-frame clones, though not all of them. The sample records about 200,000 clones, about 86% being singletons. Source material: peripheral blood. The origin of the receptors is a woman in her fifties or sixties with COVID-19, enrolled during active disease.

This chain links TRBV5-4 with TRBJ1-2; TRBD1 agrees at 9 bases. This CDR3 comprises 15 residues. Germline V gene lookup returns CDR1 SGHNT and CDR2 YYREEE (reference sequence). Unmatched junction bases numbered 12, after V lost 4 bases and J lost 8 bases. The CDR3 loop reads CASSQYSTGGAGYTF. DNA for the CDR3: TGTGCCAGCAGCCAATATTCAACAGGGGGCGCGGGCTACACCTTC.

CDR3 bases: TGTGCCACCACCCTGCGGGGGGGCCCTGCAGATACGCAGTATTTT. Its protein is CATTLRGGPADTQYF. This chain joins TRBV3-1 (or the pseudogene TRBV3-2) and TRBJ2-3; 9 bases are shared with TRBD2. The CDR3 extends over 15 amino acids. J gave up 4 bases and V 10 bases, and 12 bases lay outside the gene matches. Germline CDR1 LGHDT, CDR2 YNNKEL (reference sequence).

This sequence joins TRBV7-6 and TRBJ2-2; TRBD1 matches 9 bases. The CDR3 sequence is 15 residues long. The germline V gene encodes CDR1 SGHVS and CDR2 FNYEAQ. Losses at the gene ends were 6 bases for V and 6 bases for J; bases not matched to a gene: 8. CDR3 coding DNA: TGTGCCAGCAGAAACCGGGACAGGGACCCCGGGGAGCTGTTTTTT. It is translated as CASRNRDRDPGELFF. Using reference TRBV7-6 and TRBJ2-2 for the parts outside the CDR3, the full variable domain is GAGVSQSPRYKVTKRGQDVALRCDPISGHVSLYWYRQALGQGPEFLTYFNYEAQQDKSGLPNDRFSAERPEGSISTLTIQRTEQRDSAMYRCASRNRDRDPGELFFGEGSRLTVL.

The V and J genes are TRBV5-1 and TRBJ1-2; unclear D gene. Trimming removed 0 bases from V and 4 bases from J, with 25 bases in between. The CDR3 spans 19 residues. Germline values: CDR1 SGHRS, CDR2 YFSETQ. This CDR3 is CASSLAGSPGRQSTYGYTF. CDR3 nucleotide sequence: TGCGCCAGCAGCTTGGCCGGGAGCCCGGGAAGACAATCAACCTATGGCTACACCTTC.

A single count supports this clone. The chain has TRBV5-1 and TRBJ2-2, with 9 bases lining up with TRBD2. This CDR3 is built from 13 residues. V was clipped by 7 bases and J by 4 bases; unmatched bases: 2. Germline CDR1 and CDR2: SGHRS and YFSETQ. CDR3 nucleotides: TGCGCCAGCGCGGGGGGGATCACCGGGGAGCTGTTTTTT. As protein: CASAGGITGELFF.

The chain is built from TRBV5-4 and TRBJ2-3; the D gene is possibly TRBD2 (7 bases). The CDR3 contains 14 residues. Germline V gives CDR1 SGHNT, CDR2 YYREEE (reference sequence). V lost 9 bases, J lost 6 bases, and 20 bases lay in between. CDR3 nucleotide sequence: TGTGCCACCGCCGTGGGGGGGCGCCGGGATACGCAGTATTTT. It is translated as CATAVGGRRDTQYF.

V gene TRBV30 combines with J gene TRBJ2-7; D is possibly TRBD2 (6 bases). Germline V gene lookup returns CDR1 GTSNPN and CDR2 SVGIG (reference sequence). The CDR3 contains 14 residues. Trimming took off 3 bases at V and 2 bases at J, with 14 bases between the two ends. CDR3 bases: TGTGCCTGGAGGCGCTATAGCGGAACCTACGAGCAGTACTTC. Translated: CAWRRYSGTYEQYF.

The CDR3 sequence is CASSLLGTGYNEQFF. The CDR3 nucleotides read TGTGCCAGCAGCTTGCTTGGGACTGGATACAATGAGCAGTTCTTC. The V call is TRBV5-6, the J call TRBJ2-1, with a possible D match to TRBD2 (6 bases). V was shortened by 1 base and J by 4 bases, with 12 bases between the two germline ends. Per germline, CDR1 SGHDT and CDR2 YYEEEE. CDR3 length: 15 residues.

The chain recombines TRBV21-1 with TRBJ2-7; the listed D gene, TRBD2, was not tested against the DNA. TRBV21-1 is noted as a pseudogene. CDR3 size: 11 residues. The DNA of the CDR3 is TGTGCCAGCAGCAAAGTAGGGAGGAAGTACTTC. Protein product: CASSKVGRKYF.

The chain couples TRBV5-1 to TRBJ2-3; TRBD2 aligns across 11 bases. There are 16 residues in the CDR3. The germline gives CDR1 SGHRS, CDR2 YFSETQ. J gave up 4 bases and V 2 bases, and 6 bases lay outside the gene matches. Here the CDR3 DNA reads TGCGCCAGCAGCTTAGGGACTAGCGGAGGTCCAGATACGCAGTATTTT. Translating it yields CASSLGTSGGPDTQYF.

The V and J genes are TRBV6-5 and TRBJ2-7; 9 bases fit TRBD1. The CDR3 totals 16 residues. Per the germline V gene, CDR1 is MNHEY and CDR2 is SVGAGI. V lost 2 bases, J lost 1 base, and 6 bases stayed unmatched. CDR3 amino acids: CASSYEGTGRSYEQYF. The CDR3 DNA follows: TGTGCCAGCAGTTACGAGGGGACAGGGCGATCCTACGAGCAGTACTTC.

This sequence joins TRBV24-1 and TRBJ2-4; no clear D. Germline loops: CDR1 KGHDR, CDR2 SFDVKD. This CDR3 is built from 13 residues. Trimming took off 4 bases at V and 7 bases at J, with 10 bases between the two ends. The CDR3 reads CATSDPYRNIQYF. The CDR3 DNA is TGTGCCACCAGTGACCCCTATCGCAACATTCAGTACTTC.

The chain joins TRBV5-4 to TRBJ1-4; 8 bases fit TRBD1. Trimming cost V 3 bases and J 8 bases; bases outside gene matches: 6. CDR3 size: 14 residues. CDR1 and CDR2 from the germline V gene are SGHNT and YYREEE (reference sequence). CDR3 DNA: TGTGCCAGCAGCTCCGGACAGGGTCGAGAAAAACTGTTTTTT. Its protein is CASSSGQGREKLFF. Looking up the rest from reference TRBV5-4 and TRBJ1-4 gives the full variable domain: ETGVTQSPTHLIKTRGQQVTLRCSSQSGHNTVSWYQQALGQGPQFIFQYYREEENGRGNFPPRFSGLQFPNYSSELNVNALELDDSALYLCASSSGQGREKLFFGSGTQLSVL.

The V call is TRBV27, the J call TRBJ1-5, with 8 bases identical to TRBD1. There are 19 residues in the CDR3. Looked up from germline, CDR1 is MNHEY and CDR2 is SMNVEV (reference sequence). The J segment lost 0 bases and the V segment lost 5 bases, leaving 15 bases of the junction unmatched. CDR3 bases: TGTGCCAGCAGTATACGACAGGGGCGGGGAGGGCGTAGCAATCAGCCCCAGCATTTT. Translated: CASSIRQGRGGRSNQPQHF.

The J gene is TRBJ2-5, the V gene TRBV5-3; TRBD2 aligns across 8 bases. TRBV5-3 is marked as an open reading frame, function uncertain. The CDR3 is made up of 16 amino acids. Germline trimming cut 0 bases from V and 9 bases from J; bases unmatched to any gene: 13. CDR3 nucleotides: TGTGCCAGAAGCTTGGTACTAGCGGCCTCTAGGGAGGCCCAGTACTTC. Translating it yields CARSLVLAASREAQYF.

This clone has just one count. The chain links TRBV6-4 to TRBJ2-2, with TRBD1 identical over 7 bases. The length of the CDR3 is 15 residues. Looked up from germline, CDR1 is MRHNA and CDR2 is SNTAGT. J was trimmed by 3 bases and V by 4 bases; bases with no gene match: 5. The CDR3 loop is CASSGGTGDTGELFF. The CDR3 DNA is TGTGCCAGCAGTGGTGGAACAGGGGACACCGGGGAGCTGTTTTTT.

The chain carries TRBV2 and TRBJ1-5, with D tentatively TRBD1 (5 bases). Trimming left V 10 bases short and J 0 bases short, with 19 bases between. CDR1 and CDR2 from the germline V gene are SNHLY and FYNNEI. The CDR3 is 16 residues long. CDR3 region: CANLSPGENSNQPQHF. DNA of the CDR3: TGTGCCAACCTGAGCCCGGGGGAGAATAGCAATCAGCCCCAGCATTTT. Looking up the rest from reference TRBV2 and TRBJ1-5 gives the full variable domain: EPEVTQTPSHQVTQMGQEVILRCVPISNHLYFYWYRQILGQKVEFLVSFYNNEISEKSEIFDDQFSVERPDGSNFTLKIRSTKLEDSAMYFCANLSPGENSNQPQHFGDGTRLSIL.

The V gene is TRBV7-2, the J gene TRBJ1-2, with 10 bases lining up with TRBD1. CDR3 length: 14 residues. Germline V CDR1 and CDR2: SGHTA, FQGNSA. Trimming took 5 bases from V and 6 from J; bases not matched to a gene: 6. DNA of the CDR3: TGTGCCAGCAGCCTACTCGGGACAGGGGATGGCTACACCTTC. Translating gives CASSLLGTGDGYTF.

The rearrangement uses TRBV5-1 and TRBJ1-2, with 7 bases aligning to TRBD1. In germline, CDR1 is SGHRS, CDR2 YFSETQ. This CDR3 has 13 amino acids. Trimming removed 5 bases from V and 4 bases from J; junction bases left unmatched: 5. CDR3 sequence: CASRTGKTYGYTF. In DNA, the CDR3 is TGCGCCAGCAGGACAGGGAAGACCTATGGCTACACCTTC.

The V and J genes are TRBV11-3 and TRBJ2-1, with 8 bases lining up with TRBD1. CDR1 SGHNT and CDR2 YENEEA come from the germline V gene. With 4 bases clipped from V and 5 bases from J, the junction kept 7 bases outside the gene matches. The length of the CDR3 is 15 residues. CDR3 bases: TGTGCCAGCAGCTCCGGACAGGGTTGGGACAATGAGCAGTTCTTC. It encodes CASSSGQGWDNEQFF.

The CDR3 nucleotides read TGCGCCAGCAGCCAGTCAAAGGAGGCCGGGGAGCTGTTTTTT. Translated, it gives CASSQSKEAGELFF. The chain is built from TRBV4-3 and TRBJ2-2, with D perhaps matching TRBD2 (5 bases). Germline CDR1 and CDR2: LGHNA and YSLEER. Trimming cost V 3 bases and J 6 bases, with 11 bases left between them. The CDR3 has 14 residues.

For the CDR3, the DNA is TGTGCCAGCAGCCCTCGGACAGGGCTAAGGAATCAGCCCCAGCATTTT. It specifies CASSPRTGLRNQPQHF. The gene calls are TRBV5-8 and TRBJ1-5; 8 bases line up with TRBD1. The CDR3 length is 16 residues. The germline gives CDR1 SGHTS, CDR2 YDEGEE. The ends lost 4 bases at V and 4 bases at J; junction bases unmatched: 10.

V is TRBV12-3 or TRBV12-4 and J is TRBJ1-2; 7 bases are a match to TRBD1. The V gene end was trimmed by 5 bases and the J gene end by 0 bases; junction bases not matched to a gene: 0. The CDR3 covers 13 residues. CDR3 coding DNA: TGTGCCAGCAGTACAGGGGCTAACTATGGCTACACCTTC. This sequence encodes CASSTGANYGYTF.

V and J are TRBV19 and TRBJ2-5; TRBD1 aligns across 8 bases. CDR3 length: 14 residues. Germline V gene data show CDR1 as LNHDA and CDR2 as SQIVND (reference sequence). V was pared by 8 bases and J by 5 bases, with 10 bases of the junction left unmatched. Written as DNA, the CDR3 is TGTGCCAGTTCCGACAGGGGTGGCGGGGAGACCCAGTACTTC. Residues: CASSDRGGGETQYF.

The CDR3 bases are TGTGCCAGTGTTCTAACAGGGCGGAACACTGAAGCTTTCTTT. Its translation: CASVLTGRNTEAFF. V and J are TRBV19 and TRBJ1-1; D is perhaps TRBD1 (6 bases). Germline-derived CDR1 and CDR2 are LNHDA and SQIVND (reference sequence). Trimming pared 8 bases from V and 1 base from J, leaving 14 bases between. The CDR3 runs to 14 residues. Together with reference TRBV19 and TRBJ1-1, the CDR3 gives the full variable domain: DGGITQSPKYLFRKEGQNVTLSCEQNLNHDAMYWYRQDPGQGLRLIYYSQIVNDFQKGDIAEGYSVSREKKESFPLTVTSAQKNPTAFYLCASVLTGRNTEAFFGQGTRLTVV.

The chain couples TRBV11-2 to TRBJ1-2, with 10 bases that match TRBD1. The CDR3 covers 13 residues. V was pared by 1 base and J by 7 bases, with 0 bases of the junction left unmatched. CDR1 and CDR2 from the germline V gene are SGHAT and FQNNGV. In nucleotides, the CDR3 is TGTGCCAGCAGCTTAGGACAGGGGGCTGGCTACACCTTC. Residues: CASSLGQGAGYTF.

The rearrangement joins TRBV28 to TRBJ1-6; D gene unclear. Per germline, CDR1 MDHEN and CDR2 SYDVKM. The CDR3 is made up of 15 amino acids. Trimming took off 5 bases at V and 2 bases at J, with 10 bases between the two ends. The CDR3 DNA sequence: TGTGCCAGCAGTCCCTCTGAGGCCTATAATTCACCCCTCCACTTT. It encodes CASSPSEAYNSPLHF.

This chain connects TRBV12-3 or TRBV12-4 to TRBJ1-2; 9 bases are shared with TRBD1. J was trimmed by 12 bases and V by 5 bases; bases with no gene match: 7. This CDR3 has 12 amino acids. The CDR3 reads CASSPGQGGNTF. CDR3 DNA: TGTGCCAGCAGTCCGGGACAGGGTGGAAACACCTTC.

This clone was observed once. The V gene is TRBV28, the J gene TRBJ2-6; TRBD1 matches 9 bases. This CDR3 spans 18 amino acids. V lost 6 bases and J lost 0; bases outside the gene matches: 9. Per germline, CDR1 MDHEN and CDR2 SYDVKM. CDR3 loop: CASSLNRGLSSGANVLTF. In DNA form, the CDR3 reads TGTGCCAGCAGCCTAAACAGGGGGCTCAGCTCTGGGGCCAACGTCCTGACTTTC.

With regard to this clone: One junction end does not reproduce the germline sequence, and a read error may be involved. The genes are TRBV5-1 and TRBJ2-1; D is perhaps TRBD2 (5 bases). Germline V gene data show CDR1 as SGHRS and CDR2 as YFSETQ. The CDR3 length is 13 residues. The CDR3 nucleotides are TGCGCCAGCAGCCTGCCGGACTTTCCCTCTCGGATCTTC. Its protein is CASSLPDFPSRIF.